The rows below give T cell receptor beta chains drawn from one sample of a study of regulatory T cells in long-lasting Graves disease. TCRdb passed the multiplex PCR reads through MiXCR, listing each CDR3 protein once. The data contain 450,000 to 600,000 distinct CDR3 sequences, approximately 15% of them singletons. This sample also belongs to another study, concerning T cells in Graves' hyperthyroidism and ophthalmopathy.

The sample was peripheral blood mononuclear cells (PBMCs), taken at new diagnosis, from a patient treated with antithyroid drugs. The receptors here all came from a man between 25 and 39 years old with Graves disease. The conserved cysteine and the conserved F or W are not part of the CDR3 here.

v_call	cdr3_length	j_call	cdr3_aa
TRBV6-1	14	TRBJ2-1	ASSEVGSVLYNEQF
TRBV5-1	13	TRBJ1-1	ASSLRGQDDTEAF
TRBV12-3/TRBV12-4	14	TRBJ2-1	ASSRILAGGFNEQF
TRBV20-1	12	TRBJ2-3	SAPQGGSGDTQY
TRBV6-2/TRBV6-3	13	TRBJ2-1	ASRVSGSAGNEQF
TRBV2	13	TRBJ2-7	ASSAGGTGGIEQY
TRBV6-5	14	TRBJ2-7	ASSYSRGQGASEQY
TRBV12-3/TRBV12-4	13	TRBJ2-1	ASSLAGGPFNEQF
TRBV20-1	9	TRBJ2-1	SAPPYNEQF
TRBV7-6	14	TRBJ1-4	ASSSRPGRGNEKLF
TRBV29-1	11	TRBJ1-2	SVLQGIDYGYT
TRBV12-3/TRBV12-4	12	TRBJ1-4	ASSRAGVNEKLF
TRBV27	15	TRBJ2-3	ASTEPGLAGRTDTQY
TRBV11-2	11	TRBJ1-2	ASRHQVRYGYT
TRBV30	9	TRBJ2-7	AWTQGYEQY
TRBV7-6	11	TRBJ1-5	ASSLDPDQPQH
TRBV3-1	12	TRBJ2-1	ASSQELGENEQF
TRBV2	10	TRBJ2-3	ASTLGPYTQY
TRBV7-9	12	TRBJ2-4	ASSSDRGKNIQY
TRBV28	11	TRBJ1-4	ATLGSAREKLF
TRBV27	13	TRBJ2-5	ASSSGTSGVRAQY
TRBV11-3	12	TRBJ2-1	ASSWTGSYNEQF
TRBV5-6	11	TRBJ2-7	ASSPDRAHEQY
TRBV6-2/TRBV6-3	13	TRBJ2-4	ASSAPSGRGNIQY
TRBV12-3/TRBV12-4	13	TRBJ2-5	ASSPPFGTGGTQY
TRBV20-1	13	TRBJ1-3	SARDLGNSGNTIY
TRBV19	11	TRBJ2-2	ASSESFTGELF
TRBV12-3/TRBV12-4	12	TRBJ2-1	ASRGLAERHEQF
TRBV12-3/TRBV12-4	14	TRBJ2-5	ASSLRDSESQETQY
TRBV5-1	12	TRBJ2-5	ASSLAEGQDTQY
TRBV6-2/TRBV6-3	14	TRBJ2-1	ASSEEVRNTNSEQF
TRBV12-3/TRBV12-4	12	TRBJ2-4	ASSSHGSTNIQY
TRBV7-2	13	TRBJ2-3	ASSPGASGTDTQY
TRBV29-1	12	TRBJ2-1	SVEWTETYNEQF
TRBV30	9	TRBJ2-7	AWSGYYEQY
TRBV2	12	TRBJ1-1	ASSDYRANTEAF
TRBV29-1	11	TRBJ2-1	SVEPLGNNEQF
TRBV6-1	14	TRBJ2-3	ASSQTLAGLTDTQY
TRBV14	14	TRBJ2-1	ASSPPAGGSNNEQF
TRBV27	14	TRBJ1-2	ASSPRTEPTATGYT
TRBV4-2	13	TRBJ2-3	ASSQVQGITDTQY
TRBV12-3/TRBV12-4	14	TRBJ1-5	ASSKSGRYSNQPQH
TRBV19	13	TRBJ2-3	ASSMGTGDYDTQY
TRBV7-9	12	TRBJ2-7	ASSLALSGGEGT
TRBV7-2	15	TRBJ2-4	ASSPPTGIIAKNIQY
TRBV10-2	12	TRBJ1-1	ASSERGGYTEAF
TRBV7-2	11	TRBJ2-7	ASSPPGIYEQY
TRBV5-1	12	TRBJ2-2	ASSLRLASGELF
TRBV5-1	19	TRBJ2-3	ASSLIPLRPTGGSRTDTQY
TRBV20-1	11	TRBJ2-3	SARSSGTDTQY
TRBV6-1	10	TRBJ2-7	ASSPPAYEQY
TRBV12-3/TRBV12-4	13	TRBJ2-3	ASSLRRGQRDTQY
TRBV10-3	13	TRBJ2-3	AIAPGTSFPDTQY
TRBV6-2/TRBV6-3	17	TRBJ2-7	ASSPGGEFPGQGLYEQY
TRBV27	13	TRBJ2-1	ASKLAGSSYNEQF